This T cell receptor (beta chain) is drawn from a study of blood T cell repertoires in COVID-19. The V gene lost 5 bases and the J gene lost 1 base, with 14 bases spanning the gap. Germline lookup yields CDR1 LNHDA and CDR2 SQIVND (reference sequence). The CDR3 has 15 residues. Produced via immunoSEQ multiplex PCR; TCRdb's table is partial and in-frame only. The table includes approximately 300,000 clones, 85% detected once. The study recruited people aged 18 to 89 years across approximately 23 US areas. Participant reports of clinical history set cohort assignment. Within 2 weeks before study entry, exposed participants met a COVID-19 case.

The gene calls are TRBV19 and TRBJ1-1; perhaps TRBD1 as D (6 bases). The receptor's source is a woman younger than 45 who had been exposed to COVID-19. The material sequenced was PBMCs or T cells enriched from blood (not recorded which). CDR3 sequence: CASSQRDTKNTEAFF. DNA for the CDR3: TGTGCCAGTAGTCAACGGGACACGAAGAACACTGAAGCTTTCTTT. Based on the CDR3 plus reference TRBV19 and TRBJ1-1, the full variable domain is DGGITQSPKYLFRKEGQNVTLSCEQNLNHDAMYWYRQDPGQGLRLIYYSQIVNDFQKGDIAEGYSVSREKKESFPLTVTSAQKNPTAFYLCASSQRDTKNTEAFFGQGTRLTVV.